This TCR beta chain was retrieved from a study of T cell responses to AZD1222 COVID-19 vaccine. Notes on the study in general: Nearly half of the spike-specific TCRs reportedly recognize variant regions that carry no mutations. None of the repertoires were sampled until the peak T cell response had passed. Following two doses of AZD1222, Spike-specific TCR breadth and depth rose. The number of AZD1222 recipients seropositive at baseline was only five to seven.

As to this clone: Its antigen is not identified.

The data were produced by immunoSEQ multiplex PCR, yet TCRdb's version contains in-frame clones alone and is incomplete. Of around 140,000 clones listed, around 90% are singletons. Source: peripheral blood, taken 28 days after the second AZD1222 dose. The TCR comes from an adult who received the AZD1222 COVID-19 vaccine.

CDR3 bases: TGCGCCAGCAGCCAAGGTGACCCGGCGGGGATTGTGGCGAACACTGAAGCTTTCTTT. Translating it yields CASSQGDPAGIVANTEAFF. This chain uses TRBV4-3 with TRBJ1-1; D is unclear. Germline loops: CDR1 LGHNA, CDR2 YSLEER. The CDR3 sequence is 19 residues long. Between the trimmed V and J ends, which lost 1 base and 1 base, there was a span of 22 bases.